This T cell receptor beta chain was identified during a study of T cell repertoires in cytomegalovirus infection. Study-level information: HLA-B-restricted CMV epitopes that are well studied, plus recently identified HLA-C-restricted ones, were used by the study. Evidence of both CMV infection and a matching HLA type came from public TCR beta signatures. The study's findings and limits: Dominant in the ex vivo response were TCR beta clonotypes restricted by HLA-C and specific for CMV. The cumulative frequency of public TCR beta families identified carriers of CMV plus the relevant HLA.

The CDR3 sequence is 14 residues long. Germline V gene sequence: CDR1 SGHTA, CDR2 FQGNSA. This clonotype was picked up many times. The antigen is unknown. A junction end diverges from the germline sequence, so it may reflect a read error. TCRdb re-derived calls from the reads in MiXCR, one entry per CDR3 protein. Of fewer than 650,000 distinct CDR3 sequences in the sample, roughly 43% were seen once. Sequenced here: cultured PBMCs, sampled from culture after CMV antigen stimulation. The chain recombines TRBV7-2 with TRBJ2-7, with D maybe TRBD2 (5 bases). The TCR sequence derives from a human donor in good health (CMV status not recorded). Some clones in this sample may be carry-over from other donors' samples. The CDR3 nucleotides are TGTGCCAGCAGCCTAGCCATTACTGGCCACGAGCAGTACTTC. Translating it yields CASSLAITGHEQYF.